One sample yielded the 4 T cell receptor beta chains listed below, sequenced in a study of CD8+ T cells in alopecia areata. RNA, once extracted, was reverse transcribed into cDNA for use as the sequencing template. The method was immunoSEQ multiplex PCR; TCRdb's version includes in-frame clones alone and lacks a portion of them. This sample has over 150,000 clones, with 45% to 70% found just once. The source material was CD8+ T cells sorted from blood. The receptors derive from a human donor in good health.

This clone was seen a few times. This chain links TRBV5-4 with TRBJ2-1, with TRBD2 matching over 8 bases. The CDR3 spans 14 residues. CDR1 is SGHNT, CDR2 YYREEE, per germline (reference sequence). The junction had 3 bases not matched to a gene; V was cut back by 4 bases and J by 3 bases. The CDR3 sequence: CASSVGTSYNEQFF. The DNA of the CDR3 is TGTGCCAGCAGCGTAGGGACTAGCTACAATGAGCAGTTCTTC. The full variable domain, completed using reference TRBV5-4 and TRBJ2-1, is ETGVTQSPTHLIKTRGQQVTLRCSSQSGHNTVSWYQQALGQGPQFIFQYYREEENGRGNFPPRFSGLQFPNYSSELNVNALELDDSALYLCASSVGTSYNEQFFGPGTRLTVL.

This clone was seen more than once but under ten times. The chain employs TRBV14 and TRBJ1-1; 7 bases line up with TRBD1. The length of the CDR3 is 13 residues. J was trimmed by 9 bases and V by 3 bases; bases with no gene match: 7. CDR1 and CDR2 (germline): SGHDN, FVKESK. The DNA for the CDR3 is TGTGCCAGCAGCCAGACTGGGGACAGTAAAGCTTTCTTT. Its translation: CASSQTGDSKAFF.

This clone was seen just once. CDR3 DNA: TGTGCCAGCAGCGTCCGGCTAGTGTACCTCGAGGATACGCAGTATTTT. This sequence encodes CASSVRLVYLEDTQYF. This sequence joins TRBV5-6 and TRBJ2-3; no clear D. This CDR3 has 16 residues. Germline V gene sequence: CDR1 SGHDT, CDR2 YYEEEE. V lost 4 bases, J lost 6 bases, and 21 bases lay in between.

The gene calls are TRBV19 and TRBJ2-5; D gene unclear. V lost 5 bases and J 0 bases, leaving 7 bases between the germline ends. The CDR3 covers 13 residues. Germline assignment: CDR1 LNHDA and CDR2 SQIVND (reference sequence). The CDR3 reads CASSEADQETQYF. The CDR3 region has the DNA TGTGCCAGTAGTGAAGCAGACCAAGAGACCCAGTACTTC.